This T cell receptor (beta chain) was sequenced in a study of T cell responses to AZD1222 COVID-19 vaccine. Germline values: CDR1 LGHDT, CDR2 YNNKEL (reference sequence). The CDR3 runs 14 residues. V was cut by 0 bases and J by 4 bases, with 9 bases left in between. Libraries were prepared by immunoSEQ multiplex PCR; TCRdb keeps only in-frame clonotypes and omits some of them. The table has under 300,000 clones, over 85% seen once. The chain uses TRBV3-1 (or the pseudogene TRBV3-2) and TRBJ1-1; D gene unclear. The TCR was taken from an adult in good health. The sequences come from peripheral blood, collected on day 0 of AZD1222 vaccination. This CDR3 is CASSQEAHSTEAFF. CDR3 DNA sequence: TGTGCCAGCAGCCAAGAAGCCCACAGCACTGAAGCTTTCTTT.